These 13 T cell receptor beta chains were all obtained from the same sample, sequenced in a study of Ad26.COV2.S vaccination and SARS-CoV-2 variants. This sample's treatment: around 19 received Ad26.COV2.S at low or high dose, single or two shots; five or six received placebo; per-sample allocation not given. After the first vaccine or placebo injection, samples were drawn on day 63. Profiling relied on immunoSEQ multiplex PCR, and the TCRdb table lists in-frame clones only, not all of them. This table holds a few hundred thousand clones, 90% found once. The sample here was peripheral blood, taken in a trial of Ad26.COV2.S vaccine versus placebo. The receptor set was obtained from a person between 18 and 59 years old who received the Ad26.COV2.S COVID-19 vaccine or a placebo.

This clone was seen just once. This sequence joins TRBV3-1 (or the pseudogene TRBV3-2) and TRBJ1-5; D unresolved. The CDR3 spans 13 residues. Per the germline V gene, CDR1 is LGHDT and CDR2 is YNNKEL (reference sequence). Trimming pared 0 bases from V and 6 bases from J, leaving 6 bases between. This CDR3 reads CASSQDLGQPQHF. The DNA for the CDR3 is TGTGCCAGCAGCCAAGATTTGGGTCAGCCCCAGCATTTT.

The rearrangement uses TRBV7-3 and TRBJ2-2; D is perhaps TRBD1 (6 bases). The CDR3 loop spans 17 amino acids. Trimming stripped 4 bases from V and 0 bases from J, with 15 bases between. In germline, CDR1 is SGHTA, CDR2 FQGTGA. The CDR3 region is CASSSGGPNANTGELFF. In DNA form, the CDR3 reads TGTGCCAGCAGCTCTGGGGGCCCTAACGCGAACACCGGGGAGCTGTTTTTT.

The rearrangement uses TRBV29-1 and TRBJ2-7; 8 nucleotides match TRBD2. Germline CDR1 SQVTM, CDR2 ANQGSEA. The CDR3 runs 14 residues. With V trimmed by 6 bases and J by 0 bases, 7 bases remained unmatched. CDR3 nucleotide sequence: TGCAGCGTCTTTAGCGGGAAAAGCTCCTACGAGCAGTACTTC. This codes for CSVFSGKSSYEQYF.

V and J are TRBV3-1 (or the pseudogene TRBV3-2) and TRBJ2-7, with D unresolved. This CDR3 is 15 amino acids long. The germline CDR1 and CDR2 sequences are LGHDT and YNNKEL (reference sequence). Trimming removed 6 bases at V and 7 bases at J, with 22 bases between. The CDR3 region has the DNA TGTGCCAGCAGTTCGACCTTAACTGGATCTGGGGAGCAGTACTTC. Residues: CASSSTLTGSGEQYF.

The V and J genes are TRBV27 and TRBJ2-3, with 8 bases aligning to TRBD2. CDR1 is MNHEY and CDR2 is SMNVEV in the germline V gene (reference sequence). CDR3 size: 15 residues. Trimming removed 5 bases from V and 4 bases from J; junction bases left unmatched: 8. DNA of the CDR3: TGTGCCAGCAGTATCGGGACTAGAGGGGCAGATACGCAGTATTTT. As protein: CASSIGTRGADTQYF.

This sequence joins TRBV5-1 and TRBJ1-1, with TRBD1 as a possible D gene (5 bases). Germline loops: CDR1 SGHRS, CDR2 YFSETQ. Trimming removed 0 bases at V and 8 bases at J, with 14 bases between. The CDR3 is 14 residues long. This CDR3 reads CASSLALPGEEAFF. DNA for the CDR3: TGCGCCAGCAGCTTGGCGCTACCGGGGGAAGAAGCTTTCTTT.

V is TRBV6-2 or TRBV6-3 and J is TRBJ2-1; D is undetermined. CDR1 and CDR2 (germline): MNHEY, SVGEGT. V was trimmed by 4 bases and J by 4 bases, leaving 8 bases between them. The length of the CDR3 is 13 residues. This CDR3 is CASSWAVYNEQFF. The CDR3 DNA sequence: TGTGCCAGCAGTTGGGCTGTTTACAATGAGCAGTTCTTC.

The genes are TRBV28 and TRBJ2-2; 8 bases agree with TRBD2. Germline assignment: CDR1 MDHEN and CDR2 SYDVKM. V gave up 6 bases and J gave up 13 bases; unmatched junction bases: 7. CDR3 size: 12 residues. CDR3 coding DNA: TGTGCCAGCAGCCCCGGGACTAGGGGGCTGTTTTTT. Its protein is CASSPGTRGLFF. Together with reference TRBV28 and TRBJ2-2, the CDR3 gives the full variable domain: DVKVTQSSRYLVKRTGEKVFLECVQDMDHENMFWYRQDPGLGLRLIYFSYDVKMKEKGDIPEGYSVSREKKERFSLILESASTNQTSMYLCASSPGTRGLFFGEGSRLTVL.

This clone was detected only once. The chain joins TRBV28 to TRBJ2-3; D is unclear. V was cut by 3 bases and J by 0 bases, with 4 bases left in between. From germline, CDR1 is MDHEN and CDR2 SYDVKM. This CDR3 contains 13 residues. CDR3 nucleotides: TGTGCCAGCAGTTTGTACAGCACAGATACGCAGTATTTT. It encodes CASSLYSTDTQYF.

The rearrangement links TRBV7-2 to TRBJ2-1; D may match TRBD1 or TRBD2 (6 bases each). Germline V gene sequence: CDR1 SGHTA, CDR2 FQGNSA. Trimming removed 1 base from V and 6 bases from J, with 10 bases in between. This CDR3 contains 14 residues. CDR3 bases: TGTGCCAGCAGCTTAGGGGGGGACATCAATGAGCAGTTCTTC. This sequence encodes CASSLGGDINEQFF.

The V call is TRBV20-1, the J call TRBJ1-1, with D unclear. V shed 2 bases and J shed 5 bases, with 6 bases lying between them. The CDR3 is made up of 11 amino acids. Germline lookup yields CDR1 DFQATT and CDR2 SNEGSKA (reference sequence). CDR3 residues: CSARRETEAFF. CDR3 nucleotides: TGCAGTGCTAGACGTGAGACTGAAGCTTTCTTT.

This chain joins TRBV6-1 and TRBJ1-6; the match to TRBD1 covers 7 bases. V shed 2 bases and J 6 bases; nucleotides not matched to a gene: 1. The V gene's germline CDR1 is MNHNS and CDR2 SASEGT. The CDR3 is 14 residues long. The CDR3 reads CASSEYRGNSPLHF. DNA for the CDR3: TGTGCCAGCAGTGAATACAGGGGTAATTCACCCCTCCACTTT.

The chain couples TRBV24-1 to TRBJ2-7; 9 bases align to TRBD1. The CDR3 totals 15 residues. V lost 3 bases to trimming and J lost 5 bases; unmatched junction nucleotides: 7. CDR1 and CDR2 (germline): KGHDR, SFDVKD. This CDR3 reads CATSDPGTGHHEQYF. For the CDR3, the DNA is TGTGCCACCAGTGATCCCGGGACAGGGCACCACGAGCAGTACTTC.